What follows are 25 T cell receptor beta chains derived from one specimen sequenced in a study of Ad26.COV2.S vaccination and SARS-CoV-2 variants. As to treatment: 15 to 20 received Ad26.COV2.S at low or high dose, single or two shots; roughly five received placebo; per-sample allocation not given. The study sampled participants on day 63 after the first vaccine or placebo injection. Sequencing used immunoSEQ multiplex PCR; TCRdb keeps in-frame clones, though not all of them. The table includes 500,000 or so clones, approximately 92% detected once. The sample in question was peripheral blood, obtained in a trial of Ad26.COV2.S vaccine versus placebo. The origin of the receptors is a person between 18 and 65 years old who received the Ad26.COV2.S COVID-19 vaccine or a placebo.

This chain links TRBV18 with TRBJ2-1; perhaps TRBD2 as D (7 bases). CDR1 is KGHSH, CDR2 LQKENI, per germline. This CDR3 is 15 amino acids long. Trimming left V 7 bases short and J 4 bases short, with 17 bases between. CDR3 in amino acids: CASCDLGGHYNEQFF. Written as DNA, the CDR3 is TGTGCCAGCTGCGACCTGGGGGGGCATTACAATGAGCAGTTCTTC.

The chain recombines TRBV5-6 with TRBJ1-6, with D maybe TRBD1 (6 bases). The CDR3 extends over 15 amino acids. Germline V gives CDR1 SGHDT, CDR2 YYEEEE. V gave up 4 bases and J gave up 10 bases, with 18 bases separating them. Here the CDR3 DNA reads TGTGCCAGCAGCCGCCCCGCAGGGGTAGGGTCACCCCTCCACTTT. It specifies CASSRPAGVGSPLHF.

This sequence joins TRBV2 and TRBJ1-3; D is perhaps TRBD1 (5 bases). The germline V gene has CDR1 SNHLY and CDR2 FYNNEI. V shed 6 bases and J shed 0 bases, with 15 bases lying between them. The CDR3 contains 16 residues. CDR3 loop: CASRKGRGNSGNTIYF. The CDR3 nucleotides read TGTGCCAGCAGGAAGGGAAGGGGAAACTCTGGAAACACCATATATTTT. Filled out from reference TRBV2 and TRBJ1-3, the complete variable domain reads EPEVTQTPSHQVTQMGQEVILRCVPISNHLYFYWYRQILGQKVEFLVSFYNNEISEKSEIFDDQFSVERPDGSNFTLKIRSTKLEDSAMYFCASRKGRGNSGNTIYFGEGSWLTVV.

V is TRBV7-9 and J is TRBJ1-1; no clear D. This CDR3 comprises 12 residues. Germline V CDR1 and CDR2: SEHNR, FQNEAQ (reference sequence). V was clipped by 2 bases and J by 5 bases, with 6 bases between them. The CDR3 DNA reads as TGTGCCAGCAGCTTAAAGTTTACTGAAGCTTTCTTT. Translated, it gives CASSLKFTEAFF.

This clone was seen a few times. The chain joins TRBV5-1 to TRBJ1-5; 8 nucleotides line up with TRBD1. CDR3 size: 15 residues. Looked up from germline, CDR1 is SGHRS and CDR2 is YFSETQ. With V trimmed by 4 bases and J by 5 bases, 8 bases remained unmatched. The CDR3 region is CASSRTTGGDQPQHF. The CDR3 nucleotides are TGCGCCAGCAGCCGCACCACAGGGGGTGATCAGCCCCAGCATTTT.

The CDR3 DNA sequence: TGCGCCAGCAGCTTCGGGACAGGGTTGGCAGATACGCAGTATTTT. It translates to CASSFGTGLADTQYF. The chain is built from TRBV5-1 and TRBJ2-3, with 9 bases identical to TRBD1. Trimming removed 2 bases from V and 4 bases from J; junction bases left unmatched: 5. The CDR3 totals 15 residues. Germline-derived CDR1 and CDR2 are SGHRS and YFSETQ.

The CDR3 loop is CASSPDRGLKNTEAFF. The CDR3 DNA follows: TGTGCCAGCTCTCCCGACAGGGGGCTGAAGAACACTGAAGCTTTCTTT. The V call is TRBV18, the J call TRBJ1-1; 10 bases are shared with TRBD1. This CDR3 spans 16 amino acids. After removal of 6 bases from V and 1 base from J, the junction contained 8 bases not matched to a gene. Per the germline V gene, CDR1 is KGHSH and CDR2 is LQKENI.

The chain recombines TRBV6-5 with TRBJ1-2; D remains unclear. The CDR3 length is 14 residues. V was pared by 4 bases and J by 4 bases, with 13 bases between. Germline loops: CDR1 MNHEY, CDR2 SVGAGI. The CDR3 loop is CASSSLTRSYGYTF. In DNA form, the CDR3 reads TGTGCCAGCAGTTCCTTGACACGGAGCTATGGCTACACCTTC.

The rearrangement joins TRBV5-5 to TRBJ2-3; no firm D call. CDR3 size: 15 residues. The V end was cut by 2 bases, the J end by 0 bases, with 10 bases between. CDR1 SGHKS and CDR2 YYEKEE come from the germline V gene (reference sequence). The CDR3 loop reads CASSLFQSSTDTQYF. The CDR3 DNA reads as TGTGCCAGCAGCTTATTCCAGAGTAGCACAGATACGCAGTATTTT.

Of note for this clone: This may be a read error, as it is one base from a much larger clone. Other DNA sequences in this specimen translate into the identical CDR3. The chain joins TRBV12-3 or TRBV12-4 to TRBJ2-2; no firm D call. V dropped 4 bases and J dropped 4 bases, with 1 base sitting between them. The CDR3 loop spans 11 amino acids. The CDR3 sequence: CASSSTGELFF. CDR3 sequence (DNA): TGTGCCAGCAGTTCCACCGGGGAGCTGTTTTTT.

This sequence joins TRBV6-2 or TRBV6-3 and TRBJ1-5, with a tentative D call TRBD1 (5 bases). This CDR3 region has 16 residues. V was shortened by 5 bases and J by 0 bases, with 14 bases between the two germline ends. Per germline, CDR1 MNHEY and CDR2 SVGEGT. CDR3 DNA sequence: TGTGCCAGCAGTACAGACAGAATTTATAGCAATCAGCCCCAGCATTTT. It yields the protein CASSTDRIYSNQPQHF.

The CDR3 DNA reads TGCGCCAGCAGCCAGGGGTTGGTAGCACCCCTCGCAGATACGCAGTATTTT. Translation: CASSQGLVAPLADTQYF. The chain combines TRBV5-1 with TRBJ2-3, with a possible D match to TRBD1 (6 bases). CDR1 is SGHRS and CDR2 is YFSETQ in the germline V gene. V lost 4 bases and J lost 4, with 22 bases in between. The CDR3 is made up of 17 amino acids.

The V and J genes are TRBV24-1 and TRBJ2-2; D might be TRBD1 (6 bases). V lost 3 bases and J 0 bases, leaving 10 bases between the germline ends. The CDR3 is made up of 16 amino acids. From germline, CDR1 is KGHDR and CDR2 SFDVKD. The CDR3 region has the DNA TGTGCCACCAGTGATACAGGGTCTACGAACACCGGGGAGCTGTTTTTT. Translated, it gives CATSDTGSTNTGELFF.

This chain uses TRBV28 with TRBJ2-1; D is unclear. V lost 1 base and J lost 9, with 13 bases in between. Germline CDR1 reads MDHEN; CDR2 reads SYDVKM. CDR3 length equals 14 residues. CDR3 region: CASSLYLTPGEQFF. Written as DNA, the CDR3 is TGTGCCAGCAGTTTATATCTAACCCCGGGTGAGCAGTTCTTC.

The chain uses TRBV6-1 and TRBJ1-3; no firm D call. CDR3 length: 17 amino acids. Germline CDR1 reads MNHNS; CDR2 reads SASEGT. Trimming shortened V by 2 bases and J by 3 bases, and 17 bases separated the two germline ends. The CDR3 loop is CASSERSPGYGGNTIYF. CDR3 DNA: TGTGCCAGCAGTGAACGTTCTCCGGGCTACGGTGGAAACACCATATATTTT.

V and J are TRBV4-2 and TRBJ2-1; D may match TRBD1 or TRBD2 (5 bases each). Trimming pared 4 bases from V and 0 bases from J, leaving 16 bases between. Germline V CDR1 and CDR2: LGHNA, YNFKEQ. CDR3 length: 17 residues. The CDR3 is CASSRQSGPSSYNEQFF. The CDR3 region has the DNA TGTGCCAGCAGCCGCCAGTCGGGGCCGAGCTCCTACAATGAGCAGTTCTTC.

The CDR3 sequence: CASSFWTSGSREQYV. In nucleotides, the CDR3 is TGTGCCAGCAGCTTCTGGACTAGCGGGAGTCGGGAGCAGTACGTC. V is TRBV7-9 and J is TRBJ2-7, with 13 bases fitting TRBD2. The CDR3 is 15 amino acids. The junction had 6 bases not matched to a gene; V was cut back by 3 bases and J by 7 bases. In germline, CDR1 is SEHNR, CDR2 FQNEAQ (reference sequence).

The chain employs TRBV6-1 and TRBJ1-3, with 8 bases matching TRBD1. V trimming: 4 bases; J trimming: 0 bases; junction bases outside the gene matches: 11. CDR3 length equals 18 residues. Germline lookup yields CDR1 MNHNS and CDR2 SASEGT. CDR3 sequence reads: CASSGDRGRGYSGNTIYF. For the CDR3, the DNA is TGTGCCAGCAGTGGTGACAGGGGACGGGGGTACTCTGGAAACACCATATATTTT.

This clone was seen a few times. The gene calls are TRBV19 and TRBJ1-2; D not certain. The CDR3 length is 19 residues. Deletions cut 5 bases from V and 1 base from J, with 26 bases between. Germline CDR1 LNHDA, CDR2 SQIVND (reference sequence). The CDR3 bases are TGTGCCAGTAGTTATACCCCGTGGCGGGCGGAGGTCCTTAACTATGGCTACACCTTC. It translates to CASSYTPWRAEVLNYGYTF.

The chain links TRBV25-1 to TRBJ2-1; the D gene is possibly TRBD1 (6 bases). CDR3 size: 14 residues. Trimming took 4 bases from V and 2 from J, leaving 9 bases between them. Germline assignment: CDR1 MGHDK and CDR2 SYGVNS. The CDR3, as DNA: TGTGCCAGCAGTGTAGAGGGGGCCTACAATGAGCAGTTCTTC. This codes for CASSVEGAYNEQFF.

The chain uses TRBV19 and TRBJ2-1; D unclear. V shed 3 bases and J shed 6 bases, with 6 bases lying between them. Germline V CDR1 and CDR2: LNHDA, SQIVND (reference sequence). The length of the CDR3 is 12 residues. As DNA, the CDR3 is TGTGCCAGTAGTATTCCGCCCAATGAGCAGTTCTTC. This translates into CASSIPPNEQFF.

This chain links TRBV24-1 with TRBJ2-3; D may be TRBD2 (7 bases). The CDR3 loop spans 18 amino acids. V lost 6 bases to trimming and J lost 5 bases, with 26 bases between them. CDR1 KGHDR and CDR2 SFDVKD come from the germline V gene. The CDR3: CATSPRRAGGTTLDTQYF. DNA for the CDR3: TGTGCCACCAGTCCCCGCCGAGCCGGGGGGACAACCCTAGATACGCAGTATTTT.

This clone was seen just once. The genes are TRBV5-8 and TRBJ2-5; 7 bases agree with TRBD2. Germline V lookup: CDR1 SGHTS, CDR2 YDEGEE. With 2 bases clipped from V and 5 bases from J, the junction kept 12 bases outside the gene matches. The CDR3 runs 16 residues. CDR3 bases: TGTGCCAGCAGCTTAGAGCGGGGCTACGGGGAGGAGACCCAGTACTTC. It codes for CASSLERGYGEETQYF.

This rearrangement joins TRBV4-3 to TRBJ1-6; TRBD1 is a possible D gene (5 bases). The CDR3 totals 13 residues. Trimming cost V 1 base and J 14 bases, with 12 bases left between them. Germline V gene lookup returns CDR1 LGHNA and CDR2 YSLEER. CDR3 nucleotide sequence: TGCGCCAGCAGCCAAGGACAGAGTTTCACCCTCCACTTT. Translating it yields CASSQGQSFTLHF.

The V call is TRBV9, the J call TRBJ1-4, with TRBD1 as a possible D gene (6 bases). The CDR3 extends over 17 amino acids. With 4 bases removed from V and 3 bases from J, the gap between germline ends came to 19 bases. Germline V CDR1 and CDR2: SGDLS, YYNGEE. The CDR3 region is CASSPRGTHVANEKLFF. In DNA, the CDR3 is TGTGCCAGCAGCCCAAGGGGGACACACGTCGCTAATGAAAAACTGTTTTTT. The complete variable domain, with remaining parts taken from reference TRBV9 and TRBJ1-4, reads DSGVTQTPKHLITATGQRVTLRCSPRSGDLSVYWYQQSLDQGLQFLIQYYNGEERAKGNILERFSAQQFPDLHSELNLSSLELGDSALYFCASSPRGTHVANEKLFFGSGTQLSVL.